What follows describes a single T cell receptor beta chain. Original data processing: Amplified reference gene primers provided the basis for estimating nucleated cell counts. The assay was immunoSEQ multiplex PCR, and TCRdb's table has in-frame clones only and misses some. V, J and clone size reflect that table, while D and trimming were determined from the DNA. The table shows some 210,000 clones, with more than 85% occurring only once. Followed over time, Seattle patients had been enrolled while infection was active. The sample belongs to a study of blood T cell repertoires in COVID-19. Study as a whole: Sites in the United States, Italy and Spain provided acute and convalescent COVID-19 samples. PBMCs, B-cell-depleted T cells, or T cells provided the cDNA or gDNA that made up the material.

CDR3 length: 15 amino acids. The V and J ends lost 1 base and 8 bases, in that order; junction bases with no gene match: 4. Germline CDR1 reads MGHRA; CDR2 reads YSYEKL. The TCR sequence derives from a man in his sixties with COVID-19, enrolled during active disease. The chain combines TRBV4-1 with TRBJ2-1, with 11 bases that match TRBD2. Specimen: peripheral blood. Written as DNA, the CDR3 is TGCGCCAGCAGCCAAGTCGGGACTAGCGGCGATGAGCAGTTCTTC. This encodes CASSQVGTSGDEQFF.